This TCR beta chain was obtained from a study of T cell changes during pregnancy in multiple sclerosis. This CDR3 contains 15 residues. V dropped 0 bases and J dropped 12 bases, with 18 bases sitting between them. Germline-derived CDR1 and CDR2 are MNHEY and SVGAGI. This table comes from immunoSEQ multiplex PCR, and its TCRdb copy is limited to in-frame clones, with some not included. The sample contains approximately 40,000 clones, over 75% of which appear only once. V and J are TRBV6-5 and TRBJ2-1, with a tentative D call TRBD1 (6 bases). This receptor was taken from a female donor in good health, enrolled as a control in a pregnancy study. This sample comprised peripheral blood, obtained in the first trimester of pregnancy. The CDR3 bases are TGTGCCAGCAGTTACTCGGGCGTCGACACACAGGGGCAGTTCTTC. Translating it yields CASSYSGVDTQGQFF.